This TCR beta chain appears in the sequencing data of a study of regulatory T cells in long-lasting Graves disease (dated by TCRdb to the early 2020s). Background on the whole study: To count as having persistent Graves' disease, a patient had to have received antithyroid drug treatment for over 5 years with TSH receptor autoantibodies remaining persistently positive. Peripheral blood TCR sequencing and RNA sequencing compared persistent Graves' disease patients with newly diagnosed Graves' disease patients. The study took place in China and was registered as a clinical trial. A total of 35 or so samples were covered by TCR sequencing, comprising around 13 persistent and 20 or so newly diagnosed Graves' disease patients. In the clinical cohort, patients with persistent Graves' disease had used antithyroid drugs for an average of about 10 years.

V and J lose 7 bases and 0 bases, and a span of 13 bases separates them. From cysteine to phenylalanine, the CDR3 is 15 amino acids long. The retained sequence is limited to the CDR3, 45 bases, with the frame set at the first base. The germline V gene specifies MDHEN as CDR1 and SYDVKM as CDR2. The time point label corresponds to: persistent/refractory GD, antithyroid drugs over 5 years with positive TRAb. For both TCR sequencing and RNA sequencing, RNA was extracted from PBMCs using TRIzol. Graves' disease was diagnosed according to American Thyroid Association guidelines. Patients were recruited from an endocrinology department in Xi'an, China. From each patient, about 8.9 milliliters of peripheral blood was collected into an EDTA anticoagulant tube. Ficoll Paque Plus density gradient separation was used to isolate PBMCs, and no additional T cell sorting was done. An Agilent 2100 Bioanalyzer and agarose gel were used to check RNA quality, while a NanoDrop 2000 measured RNA concentration.

To prepare the library, multiplex PCR was applied. Instrument on record: Illumina HiSeq 4000. TCR beta libraries were built with iRepertoire HTBI primers and Arm-PCR amplification of CDR3 regions. PCR products were gel purified before sequencing. As for the original processing: A total of 62 TRBV and under 15 TRBJ segments were identified across samples and were used for gene usage analysis of CDR3 amino acid clonotypes. COPE and FqMerger were used to merge the filtered high-quality paired reads into contigs. BLAST was used to align contigs to the IMGT TRBV, TRBD and TRBJ reference genes, and CDR3 was defined following IMGT. Any clonotype with a frequency above 0.1% was classified as a highly expanded clone. Repertoire diversity was measured by Shannon entropy, and V-J evenness by the Gini coefficient. Clonotypes shared by more than one individual were considered public. TCRdb reprocessing: public reads trimmed at Q25 with fastp, clones called with MiXCR, in-frame beta chains kept. Every CDR3 protein is listed once, alongside the most common genes and DNA of its rows. For this entry, the V and J calls and clone size follow TCRdb and not the study's own pipeline. The sample table lists more than 350,000 distinct CDR3 sequences, about 21% of them with a count of one. The biggest ten clones account for around an eighth of the sample.

This clonotype was recorded at least ten times. There is no known antigen for this receptor. One base away there is no much larger clone; base qualities are not given. The paper as a whole reports these results and caveats: Lower TCR Shannon entropy and fewer highly expanded clones were observed in persistent Graves' disease patients than in newly diagnosed patients, which suggested clonal expansion. Persistent patients shared more public clonotypes among themselves (around 2,500) than newly diagnosed patients did (approximately 870). The authors noted that the small sample size was a limitation that may lower accuracy. Persistent disease showed preferential use of TRBV28, TRBJ1-2 and TRBJ2-5, whereas newly diagnosed disease favored TRBV20-1 and TRBJ2-1. Because the primary lesion, thyroid tissue, could not be accessed, the study looked at peripheral blood alone. Only the TCR beta chain was sequenced and analyzed.

The clonotype comes from a female donor with Graves disease. The specimen comprised peripheral blood mononuclear cells (PBMCs), sampled when the disease was refractory, from a patient treated with antithyroid drugs. The sequence links TRBV28 to TRBJ1-5, and perhaps TRBD1 as D gene, on 5 matching bases. The DNA reads TGTGCCAGCATTTTCGGGGCGAGTAGCAATCAGCCCCAGCATTTT. This codes for CASIFGASSNQPQHF.